This T cell receptor (beta chain) was identified during a study of monozygotic twins with inflammatory bowel disease. Study-level results: A reduction in TCRbeta diversity (inverse Simpson) was seen in IBD patients relative to healthy co-twins.

TCRdb reprocessed the 5' RACE reads and stores each CDR3 protein as one record, lacking DNA. This repertoire includes 300,000 to 450,000 distinct CDR3 sequences. With respect to this clonotype: Its target is unknown.

In germline, CDR1 is MNHEY, CDR2 SVGEGT. This CDR3 is 15 amino acids long. Sequences were obtained from blood. The sequence came from a human donor with ulcerative colitis or Crohn's disease, or a healthy co-twin of an affected twin (not recorded which). J is TRBJ2-1 and V is TRBV6-2 or TRBV6-3; TCRdb reports TRBD1, a call that lacks DNA to check it against. CDR3 in amino acids: CASSYSMDRDNEQFF.